This record concerns one T cell receptor (beta chain) sequence. The data belong to a study of beta chain features in type 1 diabetes. Sorting of CD4+ naive, central memory, regulatory and stem cell-like memory cells was performed via CD45RO/CCR7/CD25/CD127/CD95/CD27. Since all of the isolated RNA was reverse transcribed, expressed TCRB transcripts were what got sequenced. TCRdb's table, derived via immunoSEQ multiplex PCR, lists solely in-frame clones and lacks some. Among about 250,000 clones listed, less than 15% were seen once. CDR1 and CDR2 (germline): LNHDA, SQIVND (reference sequence). The CDR3 is 15 residues long. The V end lost 8 bases, the J end lost 0 bases, and 17 bases lay between the germline ends.

Sequenced material: naive CD4+ T cells from blood. The rearrangement joins TRBV19 to TRBJ2-7; D possibly corresponds to TRBD1 (5 bases). The receptor was derived from a woman aged 40 to 50 in good health. In DNA form, the CDR3 reads TGTGCCAGTCAGATGGTGGGGCAGAGCTCCTACGAGCAGTACTTC. Translated: CASQMVGQSSYEQYF.